This TCR beta chain was recovered during a study of blood T cells in healthy people across ages. This clonotype was observed a few times. A second PCR of roughly 7 to 11 cycles used a sample-barcoded 5' primer and a J-beta primer mix. Every sample gave at least 2.5 million paired-end reads containing CDR3. TCRdb redid the calling of the 5' RACE reads with MiXCR, one entry per CDR3 protein. The table has about 1,500,000 distinct CDR3 sequences, roughly 45% seen once. The CDR3 contains 16 residues. With V trimmed by 0 bases and J by 6 bases, 10 bases remained unmatched. This chain uses TRBV12-3 or TRBV12-4 with TRBJ1-2; 7 bases map to TRBD1. Sequenced sample: blood. The TCR comes from a woman younger than 30 in good health. CDR3 loop: CASSLALAGGRNGYTF. The CDR3 region has the DNA TGTGCCAGCAGTTTAGCGCTGGCAGGGGGACGGAATGGCTACACCTTC.